Sequencing of this T cell receptor (beta chain) was carried out in a study of blood T cells in healthy people across ages. Study-wide results and caveats: Fewer expanded clones and more diversity marked long-lived versus aged donors. Getting older went along with TCR beta diversity per million T cells dropping roughly linearly.

All donors came from Russia, were Caucasian and healthy, and spanned ages roughly 6 to 100. Total RNA, at least 5 micrograms per sample, was extracted from PBMCs. Together with a sample-barcoded 5' primer, a J-beta primer mix was included in a second PCR lasting roughly 6 to 12 cycles. TCRdb reprocessed the 5' RACE reads with MiXCR, giving one entry per CDR3 protein. Here the sample spans about 620,000 distinct CDR3 sequences, 20% to 25% being singletons. Worth noting for this clonotype: Its antigen is unknown.

The sample was blood. This TCR derives from a man aged 65-85 years in good health.

The CDR3 DNA reads TGTGCTAGTGGTGTCCTGAGCTCCTACGAGCAGTACTTC. Residues: CASGVLSSYEQYF. The V call is TRBV12-5, the J call TRBJ2-7; D gene uncertain. Germline V gives CDR1 LGHNT, CDR2 FRNRAP. Trimming took 5 bases from V and 0 from J, leaving 8 bases between them. There are 13 residues in the CDR3. Full variable domain (missing parts from reference TRBV12-5 and TRBJ2-7): DARVTQTPRHKVTEMGQEVTMRCQPILGHNTVFWYRQTMMQGLELLAYFRNRAPLDDSGMPKDRFSAEMPDATLATLKIQPSEPRDSAVYFCASGVLSSYEQYFGPGTRLTVT.